These 26 T cell receptor beta chains originate from one sample sequenced in a study of early T cells in non-severe SARS-CoV-2 infection. TCRdb reprocessed the 5' RACE reads with MiXCR, giving one entry per CDR3 protein. The profile shows tens of thousands of distinct CDR3 sequences, over 13% of them singletons. What was sequenced was whole blood. The receptors originated from an adult who was a healthcare worker with PCR-confirmed SARS-CoV-2 infection or an uninfected control (not recorded which).

This clonotype was observed a few times. This chain uses TRBV18 with TRBJ1-4, with no clear D. The CDR3 is 14 amino acids. V lost 6 bases and J lost 5, with 13 bases in between. Germline V gene lookup returns CDR1 KGHSH and CDR2 LQKENI. The chain's CDR3 is CASSPGSANEKLFF. In nucleotides, the CDR3 is TGTGCCAGCTCGCCCGGGTCCGCAAATGAAAAACTGTTTTTT. Complete variable domain (other parts from reference TRBV18 and TRBJ1-4): NAGVMQNPRHLVRRRGQEARLRCSPMKGHSHVYWYRQLPEEGLKFMVYLQKENIIDESGMPKERFSAEFPKEGPSILRIQQVVRGDSAAYFCASSPGSANEKLFFGSGTQLSVL.

This chain joins TRBV29-1 and TRBJ2-7; 11 bases agree with TRBD1. Germline loops: CDR1 SQVTM, CDR2 ANQGSEA. The CDR3 has 12 residues. Unmatched junction bases numbered 7, after V lost 6 bases and J lost 9 bases. CDR3 nucleotides: TGCAGCGTCCACTGGACAGGGGGCGGGCAGTACTTC. Its protein product is CSVHWTGGGQYF.

In this sample, this clonotype turned up a few times. V is TRBV5-5 and J is TRBJ2-2; D remains ambiguous. Germline assignment: CDR1 SGHKS and CDR2 YYEKEE (reference sequence). The CDR3 spans 13 residues. Deletions cut 3 bases from V and 2 bases from J, with 5 bases between. The CDR3 DNA sequence: TGTGCCAGCAGCTCGGACAACACCGGGGAGCTGTTTTTT. Its protein product is CASSSDNTGELFF.

This clonotype was seen a handful of times. This chain links TRBV12-3 or TRBV12-4 with TRBJ1-1; D is ambiguous. The CDR3 length is 13 residues. Trimming cost V 6 bases and J 5 bases, with 13 bases left between them. The CDR3 spells CASRPPARTEAFF. The CDR3 bases are TGTGCCAGCAGACCCCCAGCGAGGACTGAAGCTTTCTTT.

This chain links TRBV4-1 with TRBJ2-5; D may be TRBD2 (5 bases). V was trimmed by 1 base and J by 5 bases, leaving 11 bases between them. Germline V gene lookup returns CDR1 MGHRA and CDR2 YSYEKL. The CDR3 spans 14 residues. This chain's CDR3 is CASSQVGTSETQYF. For the CDR3, the DNA is TGCGCCAGCAGCCAAGTGGGCACTAGTGAGACCCAGTACTTC.

This clonotype was seen more than once but under ten times. This chain uses TRBV5-6 with TRBJ2-7; TRBD1 might be the D (6 bases). The ends were cut back, 5 bases at V and 1 base at J, with 10 bases in the middle. Germline CDR1 and CDR2: SGHDT and YYEEEE. The CDR3 covers 13 residues. The CDR3 DNA sequence: TGTGCCAGCAGTTGGGACATGTCCTACGAGCAGTACTTC. Its translation is CASSWDMSYEQYF.

This clonotype occurred a few times. The rearrangement joins TRBV12-3 or TRBV12-4 to TRBJ1-1; D not certain. The V gene lost 3 bases and the J gene lost 3 bases, with 5 bases spanning the gap. This CDR3 is 12 amino acids long. In nucleotides, the CDR3 is TGTGCCAGCAGTTTCGTTTACACTGAAGCTTTCTTT. Protein product: CASSFVYTEAFF.

The chain uses TRBV12-3 or TRBV12-4 and TRBJ2-7, with 12 bases that match TRBD1. Trimming removed 8 bases from V and 7 bases from J; junction bases left unmatched: 12. The CDR3 is made up of 15 amino acids. In DNA form, the CDR3 reads TGTGCCAGCTCCAGGCGGGGACAGGGGGCGTGGGAGCAGTACTTC. It specifies CASSRRGQGAWEQYF.

The sample holds many counts of this clonotype. This sequence joins TRBV3-1 and TRBJ2-1, with D perhaps TRBD2 (6 bases). The germline V gene has CDR1 LGHDT and CDR2 YNNKEL (reference sequence). The CDR3 length is 17 residues. The V end lost 5 bases, the J end lost 1 base, and 18 bases lay between the germline ends. DNA for the CDR3: TGTGCCAGCAGCTCCATGGGAGCGCGGGGATCCTACAATGAGCAGTTCTTC. It translates to CASSSMGARGSYNEQFF.

This clonotype was seen only once. This chain joins TRBV7-9 and TRBJ2-5; 7 nucleotides agree with TRBD1. The germline gives CDR1 SEHNR, CDR2 FQNEAQ (reference sequence). The length of the CDR3 is 15 residues. The trim removed 6 bases at V and 5 bases at J, leaving 12 bases unmatched. The DNA of the CDR3 is TGTGCCAGCAGTTCCTCGACAGGGCAAACGGAGACCCAGTACTTC. Translating it yields CASSSSTGQTETQYF.

This clonotype occurred many times. The chain couples TRBV3-1 to TRBJ2-7, with D possibly being TRBD2 (6 bases). The CDR3 loop spans 14 amino acids. Germline V gives CDR1 LGHDT, CDR2 YNNKEL (reference sequence). This CDR3 reads CAAGLAPGSYEQYF. CDR3 DNA sequence: TGTGCGGCGGGGCTAGCGCCAGGTTCCTACGAGCAGTACTTC.

This clonotype was counted between two and nine times. The chain carries TRBV5-1 and TRBJ2-7; 11 nucleotides match TRBD2. The trim removed 5 bases at V and 6 bases at J, leaving 7 bases unmatched. This CDR3 has 14 residues. Germline lookup yields CDR1 SGHRS and CDR2 YFSETQ. In nucleotides, the CDR3 is TGCGCCAGCAGTCCCGGGACTAGCGGTAGCGAGCAGTACTTC. Its translation: CASSPGTSGSEQYF.

The V call is TRBV30, the J call TRBJ1-1; D is perhaps TRBD1 (5 bases). Germline-derived CDR1 and CDR2 are GTSNPN and SVGIG (reference sequence). This CDR3 contains 15 residues. The ends were cut back, 0 bases at V and 9 bases at J, with 20 bases in the middle. The CDR3 spells CAWSVRRIWRDQAFF. In nucleotides, the CDR3 is TGTGCCTGGAGTGTACGGCGGATTTGGCGGGACCAAGCTTTCTTT. The complete variable domain, with remaining parts taken from reference TRBV30 and TRBJ1-1, reads SQTIHQWPATLVQPVGSPLSLECTVEGTSNPNLYWYRQAAGRGLQLLFYSVGIGQISSEVPQNLSASRPQDRQFILSSKKLLLSDSGFYLCAWSVRRIWRDQAFFGQGTRLTVV.

V gene TRBV11-2 combines with J gene TRBJ1-3; D uncertain. The germline V gene has CDR1 SGHAT and CDR2 FQNNGV. CDR3 length: 15 residues. The V end was cut by 0 bases, the J end by 6 bases, with 12 bases between. The CDR3 region is CASSLEAYKVNTIYF. CDR3 sequence (DNA): TGTGCCAGCAGCTTAGAGGCGTATAAAGTAAACACCATATATTTT.

The V gene is TRBV19, the J gene TRBJ2-6; D not resolved. Trimming pared 5 bases from V and 0 bases from J, leaving 5 bases between. From germline, CDR1 is LNHDA and CDR2 SQIVND (reference sequence). The CDR3 is 14 amino acids. This CDR3 is CASSLNSGANVLTF. CDR3 in DNA: TGTGCCAGTAGTTTAAACTCTGGGGCCAACGTCCTGACTTTC.

V is TRBV7-8 and J is TRBJ2-2; 10 bases line up with TRBD2. Looked up from germline, CDR1 is SGHVS and CDR2 is FQNEAQ. This CDR3 region has 16 residues. The V gene end was trimmed by 3 bases and the J gene end by 6 bases; junction bases not matched to a gene: 7. CDR3 coding DNA: TGTGCCAGCAGCTTCCAGCGGGAGGGCCTACCCGGGGAGCTGTTTTTT. As protein: CASSFQREGLPGELFF.

Here the CDR3 DNA reads TGTGCCAGCAGCTGGACAGGGCGGAATGGCTACACCTTC. Translated: CASSWTGRNGYTF. The J gene is TRBJ1-2, the V gene TRBV12-3 or TRBV12-4; TRBD1 agrees at 8 bases. The CDR3 is 13 amino acids. V lost 6 bases to trimming and J lost 6 bases; unmatched junction nucleotides: 6.

This clonotype was observed a few times. V and J are TRBV10-2 and TRBJ1-4; D possibly corresponds to TRBD1 (5 bases). This CDR3 contains 15 residues. The germline V and J ends were trimmed by 2 bases and 7 bases, with 14 bases remaining between them. CDR1 and CDR2 from the germline V gene are WSHSY and SAAADI. The CDR3 protein is CASSERDGRREKLFF. CDR3 nucleotide sequence: TGCGCCAGCAGTGAGAGGGACGGGCGGCGTGAAAAACTGTTTTTT.

This clonotype has more than one count but fewer than ten. The J gene is TRBJ2-2, the V gene TRBV7-6; possibly TRBD2 for D (5 bases). The CDR3 extends over 15 amino acids. Trimming cost V 0 bases and J 2 bases, with 7 bases left between them. Germline values: CDR1 SGHVS, CDR2 FNYEAQ. The CDR3 protein is CASSLAGVNTGELFF. The CDR3, as DNA: TGTGCCAGCAGCTTAGCGGGAGTTAACACCGGGGAGCTGTTTTTT.

The DNA for the CDR3 is TGTGCCAGCAGCCTCCAACCCTACGAGCAGTACTTC. Encoded protein: CASSLQPYEQYF. This chain uses TRBV7-9 with TRBJ2-7; D not resolved. Germline V gene sequence: CDR1 SEHNR, CDR2 FQNEAQ (reference sequence). The V and J ends lost 5 bases and 2 bases respectively, with 7 bases between them. The CDR3 is 12 residues long.

This clonotype was seen a few times. The rearrangement links TRBV7-8 to TRBJ1-5; D perhaps matches TRBD1 (6 bases). The CDR3 consists of 17 residues. V shed 6 bases and J shed 0 bases, with 18 bases lying between them. Germline CDR1 is SGHVS and CDR2 is FQNEAQ. The CDR3 nucleotides read TGTGCCAGCAGTAGATTTACCAGGGGATCTAGCAATCAGCCCCAGCATTTT. This gives the protein CASSRFTRGSSNQPQHF.

V is TRBV30 and J is TRBJ2-1, with 11 bases fitting TRBD2. V lost 3 bases, J lost 8 bases, and 12 bases stayed unmatched. This CDR3 region has 16 residues. Germline V lookup: CDR1 GTSNPN, CDR2 SVGIG (reference sequence). The CDR3 protein is CAWRMFGLAGGDEQFF. The DNA for the CDR3 is TGTGCCTGGAGGATGTTCGGACTAGCGGGCGGGGATGAGCAGTTCTTC.

This clonotype was seen at least ten times. The chain combines TRBV19 with TRBJ1-5, with D unresolved. V lost 9 bases and J 5 bases, leaving 14 bases between the germline ends. The CDR3 covers 13 residues. Germline CDR1 and CDR2: LNHDA and SQIVND (reference sequence). The CDR3 loop reads CASSVPSYQPQHF. CDR3 coding DNA: TGTGCCAGCTCCGTTCCCAGTTATCAGCCCCAGCATTTT.

This clonotype was seen repeatedly, ten times or more. The chain has TRBV3-1 and TRBJ2-2; D is unresolved. V dropped 1 base and J dropped 4 bases, with 37 bases sitting between them. The CDR3 is 24 residues long. The germline gives CDR1 LGHDT, CDR2 YNNKEL (reference sequence). CDR3 DNA sequence: TGTGCCAGCAGCCAAGGGGCCCCATCCCCTTCGATTAGAGTTGTCGTGCGGTTCACCGGGGAGCTGTTTTTT. It codes for CASSQGAPSPSIRVVVRFTGELFF.

The CDR3 nucleotides read TGTGCCAGCAGTCCATTCCCAGGTGGGGAGCAGTACTTC. As protein: CASSPFPGGEQYF. The chain has TRBV27 and TRBJ2-7; D uncertain. This CDR3 comprises 13 residues. In germline, CDR1 is MNHEY, CDR2 SMNVEV (reference sequence). V lost 5 bases to trimming and J lost 7 bases, with 15 bases between them.

This chain joins TRBV20-1 and TRBJ1-3, with a weak D call TRBD1 (5 bases). Trimming stripped 1 base from V and 0 bases from J, with 13 bases between. Germline V gives CDR1 DFQATT, CDR2 SNEGSKA (reference sequence). There are 16 residues in the CDR3. CDR3 in amino acids: CSARARDSDSGNTIYF. CDR3 DNA: TGCAGTGCTAGAGCCCGGGACTCCGACTCTGGAAACACCATATATTTT.